The 4 T cell receptor beta chains listed next were all sequenced from one sample in a study of blood T cell repertoires in COVID-19. Libraries were prepared by immunoSEQ multiplex PCR; TCRdb keeps only in-frame clonotypes and omits some of them. The table includes fewer than 200,000 clones, 70% to 85% detected once. The sequencing input was peripheral blood. The receptors originated from a human donor in a cohort sampled during active COVID-19.

This clone was counted a few times. This sequence joins TRBV11-2 and TRBJ2-5, with 7 nucleotides matching TRBD2. The V segment lost 7 bases and the J segment 3 bases; nucleotides outside the gene matches: 5. Germline CDR1 reads SGHAT; CDR2 reads FQNNGV. There are 13 residues in the CDR3. CDR3 DNA: TGTGCCAGCAACACCGGACTAGAAGAGACCCAGTACTTC. This encodes CASNTGLEETQYF. Using reference TRBV11-2 and TRBJ2-5 for the parts outside the CDR3, the full variable domain is EAGVAQSPRYKIIEKRQSVAFWCNPISGHATLYWYQQILGQGPKLLIQFQNNGVVDDSQLPKDRFSAERLKGVDSTLKIQPAKLEDSAVYLCASNTGLEETQYFGPGTRLLVL.

The rearrangement uses TRBV4-1 and TRBJ2-7; TRBD1 might be the D (5 bases). CDR1 is MGHRA and CDR2 is YSYEKL in the germline V gene. The CDR3 runs 13 residues. Trimming shortened V by 6 bases and J by 1 base, and 10 bases separated the two germline ends. The CDR3 nucleotides are TGCGCCAGCAGTCAGACAGTATCCTACGAGCAGTACTTC. Translated: CASSQTVSYEQYF.

The gene calls are TRBV19 and TRBJ1-6, with 7 bases that match TRBD1. The CDR3 is 15 amino acids. Germline-derived CDR1 and CDR2 are LNHDA and SQIVND (reference sequence). The ends lost 4 bases at V and 7 bases at J; junction bases unmatched: 7. The CDR3 spells CASSTGTARNSPLHF. CDR3 bases: TGTGCCAGTAGTACCGGGACAGCCCGAAATTCACCCCTCCACTTT. The full variable domain, its missing parts supplied by reference TRBV19 and TRBJ1-6, is DGGITQSPKYLFRKEGQNVTLSCEQNLNHDAMYWYRQDPGQGLRLIYYSQIVNDFQKGDIAEGYSVSREKKESFPLTVTSAQKNPTAFYLCASSTGTARNSPLHFGNGTRLTVT.

This chain uses TRBV6-5 with TRBJ1-2, with no clear D. This CDR3 has 14 residues. Germline loops: CDR1 MNHEY, CDR2 SVGAGI. V lost 1 base and J lost 4, with 10 bases in between. Here the CDR3 reads CASSYLGGSYGYTF. The CDR3 DNA reads TGTGCCAGCAGTTACTTAGGCGGCAGCTATGGCTACACCTTC.